This record covers a single T cell receptor (beta chain). The antigen remains unidentified. 13 Jbeta primers and 60 Vbeta primers were used for the PCR. Produced via immunoSEQ multiplex PCR; TCRdb's table is partial and in-frame only. The sample has approximately 40,000 clones, roughly 64% seen once. The sample originates from a study of cytomegalovirus exposure and HLA in healthy donors. General observations from the study: Accurate prediction of HLA-A and HLA-B alleles (for most subjects) was reportedly achieved from TCR beta sequences. There were reportedly fewer N-insertions in an Asian-associated ancestry cluster than the approximately 700-donor mean, in a later analysis.

The CDR3 is 15 residues long. Germline V gene data show CDR1 as MNHNS and CDR2 as SASEGT. Germline trimming cut 6 bases from V and 7 bases from J; bases unmatched to any gene: 7. V gene TRBV6-1 combines with J gene TRBJ2-2; 11 bases map to TRBD1. Sequenced sample: PBMCs. The clonotype originates from a man over 45 in good health and CMV-seropositive. CDR3 region: CASSQDRGRGGELFF. The CDR3 DNA follows: TGTGCCAGCAGCCAGGACAGGGGGCGTGGCGGGGAGCTGTTTTTT.